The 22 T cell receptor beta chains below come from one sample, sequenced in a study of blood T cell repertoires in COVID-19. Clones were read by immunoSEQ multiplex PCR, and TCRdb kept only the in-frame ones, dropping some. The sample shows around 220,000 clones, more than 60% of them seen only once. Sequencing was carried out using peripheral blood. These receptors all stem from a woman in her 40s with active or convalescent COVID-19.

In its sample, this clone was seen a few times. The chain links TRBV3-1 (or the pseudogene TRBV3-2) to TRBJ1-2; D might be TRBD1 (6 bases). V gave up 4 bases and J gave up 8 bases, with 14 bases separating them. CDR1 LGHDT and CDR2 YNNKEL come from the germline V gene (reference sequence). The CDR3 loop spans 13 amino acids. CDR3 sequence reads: CASSRPHREGYTF. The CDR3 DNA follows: TGTGCCAGCAGCCGACCCCACAGGGAAGGCTACACCTTC.

CDR3 nucleotides: TGTGCCAGCAGTGAAGCTCTGGGCAGGGGCTGGAACGAGCAGTACTTC. Translating it yields CASSEALGRGWNEQYF. The V call is TRBV6-1, the J call TRBJ2-7; possibly TRBD1 for D (6 bases). Trimming took 0 bases from V and 5 from J, leaving 17 bases between them. This CDR3 contains 16 residues. The germline CDR1 and CDR2 sequences are MNHNS and SASEGT.

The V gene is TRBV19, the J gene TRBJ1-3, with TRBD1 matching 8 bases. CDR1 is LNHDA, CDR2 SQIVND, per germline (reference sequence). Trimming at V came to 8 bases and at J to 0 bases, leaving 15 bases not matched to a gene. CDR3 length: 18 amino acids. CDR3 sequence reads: CASSRTGMYTLSGNTIYF. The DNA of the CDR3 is TGTGCCAGTTCTCGGACAGGGATGTATACGCTCTCTGGAAACACCATATATTTT. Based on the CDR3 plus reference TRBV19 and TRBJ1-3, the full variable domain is DGGITQSPKYLFRKEGQNVTLSCEQNLNHDAMYWYRQDPGQGLRLIYYSQIVNDFQKGDIAEGYSVSREKKESFPLTVTSAQKNPTAFYLCASSRTGMYTLSGNTIYFGEGSWLTVV.

The CDR3 DNA reads TGTGCCAGCAGTTCGCGACACAGGATTTCGTATGGCTACACCTTC. Translated: CASSSRHRISYGYTF. This sequence joins TRBV6-5 and TRBJ1-2; a weak D match, TRBD1 (5 bases). CDR3 size: 15 residues. Germline V gene sequence: CDR1 MNHEY, CDR2 SVGAGI. The ends were cut back, 4 bases at V and 5 bases at J, with 17 bases in the middle.

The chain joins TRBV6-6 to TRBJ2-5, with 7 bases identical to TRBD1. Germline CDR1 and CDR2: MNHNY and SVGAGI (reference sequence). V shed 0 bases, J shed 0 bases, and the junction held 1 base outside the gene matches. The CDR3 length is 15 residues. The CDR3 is CASSYSQGNQETQYF. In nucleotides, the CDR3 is TGTGCCAGCAGTTACTCACAGGGGAACCAAGAGACCCAGTACTTC.

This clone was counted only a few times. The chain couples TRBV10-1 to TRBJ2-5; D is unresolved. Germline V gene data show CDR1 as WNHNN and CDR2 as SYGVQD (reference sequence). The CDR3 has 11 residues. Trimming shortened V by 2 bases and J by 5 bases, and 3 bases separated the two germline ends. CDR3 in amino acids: CASSEGETQYF. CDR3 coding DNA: TGCGCCAGCAGTGAGGGCGAGACCCAGTACTTC.

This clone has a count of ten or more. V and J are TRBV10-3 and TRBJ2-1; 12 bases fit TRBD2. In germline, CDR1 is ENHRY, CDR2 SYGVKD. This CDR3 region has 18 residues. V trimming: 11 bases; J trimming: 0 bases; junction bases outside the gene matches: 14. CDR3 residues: CAAARASGGGSSYNEQFF. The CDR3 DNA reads TGTGCCGCGGCGAGGGCTAGCGGGGGGGGCAGCTCCTACAATGAGCAGTTCTTC.

This chain's CDR3 is CASSQGQGAGYGYTF. CDR3 DNA sequence: TGTGCCAGCAGCCAGGGACAGGGGGCGGGGTATGGCTACACCTTC. The chain employs TRBV3-1 (or the pseudogene TRBV3-2) and TRBJ1-2; TRBD1 matches 12 bases. This CDR3 contains 15 residues. J gave up 5 bases and V 3 bases, and 4 bases lay outside the gene matches. The germline V gene has CDR1 LGHDT and CDR2 YNNKEL (reference sequence).

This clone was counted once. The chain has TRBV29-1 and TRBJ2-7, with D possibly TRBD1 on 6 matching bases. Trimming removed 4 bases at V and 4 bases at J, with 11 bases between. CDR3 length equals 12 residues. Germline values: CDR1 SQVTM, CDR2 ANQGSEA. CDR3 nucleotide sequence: TGCAGCGTTGGACAAGGGGGATACGAGCAGTACTTC. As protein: CSVGQGGYEQYF.

The CDR3 protein is CASRQDSANYGYTF. In DNA, the CDR3 is TGTGCCAGTAGACAGGACAGCGCTAACTATGGCTACACCTTC. The rearrangement joins TRBV19 to TRBJ1-2, with TRBD1 as a possible D gene (6 bases). The germline gives CDR1 LNHDA, CDR2 SQIVND (reference sequence). The V end was cut by 6 bases, the J end by 0 bases, with 11 bases between. The CDR3 runs 14 residues.

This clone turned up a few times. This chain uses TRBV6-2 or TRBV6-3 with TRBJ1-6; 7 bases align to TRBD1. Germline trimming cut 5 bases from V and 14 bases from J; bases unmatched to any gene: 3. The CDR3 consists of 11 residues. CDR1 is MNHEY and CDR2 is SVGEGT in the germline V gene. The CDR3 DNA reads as TGTGCCAGCAGTCCCAGGGGGGCCCTCCACTTT. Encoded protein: CASSPRGALHF.

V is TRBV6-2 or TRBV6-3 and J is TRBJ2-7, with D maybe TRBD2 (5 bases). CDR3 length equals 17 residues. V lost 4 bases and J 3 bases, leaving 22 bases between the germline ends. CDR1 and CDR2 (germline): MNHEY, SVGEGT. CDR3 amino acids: CASSWETGVGVYYEQYF. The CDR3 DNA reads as TGTGCCAGCAGTTGGGAGACTGGCGTTGGGGTCTACTACGAGCAGTACTTC.

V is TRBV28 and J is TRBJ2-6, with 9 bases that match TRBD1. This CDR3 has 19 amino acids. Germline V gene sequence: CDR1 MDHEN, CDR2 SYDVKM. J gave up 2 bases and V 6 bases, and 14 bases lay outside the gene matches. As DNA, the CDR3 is TGTGCCAGCAGGATACCTCCGGGACAGGGTCATACTGGGGCCAACGTCCTGACTTTC. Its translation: CASRIPPGQGHTGANVLTF.

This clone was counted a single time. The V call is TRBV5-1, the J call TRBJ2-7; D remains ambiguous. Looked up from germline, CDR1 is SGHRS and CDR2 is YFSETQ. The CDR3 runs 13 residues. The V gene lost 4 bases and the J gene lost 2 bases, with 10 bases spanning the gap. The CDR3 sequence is CASSARTAYEQYF. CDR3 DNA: TGCGCCAGCAGCGCTAGAACCGCCTACGAGCAGTACTTC.

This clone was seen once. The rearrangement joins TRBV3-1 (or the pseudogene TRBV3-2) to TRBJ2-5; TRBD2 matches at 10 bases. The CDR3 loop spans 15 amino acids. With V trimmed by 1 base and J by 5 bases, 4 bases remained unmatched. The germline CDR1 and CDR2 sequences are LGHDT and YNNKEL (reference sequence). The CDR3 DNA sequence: TGTGCCAGCAGCCAAGGAACTAGCGGGGTTGAGACCCAGTACTTC. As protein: CASSQGTSGVETQYF.

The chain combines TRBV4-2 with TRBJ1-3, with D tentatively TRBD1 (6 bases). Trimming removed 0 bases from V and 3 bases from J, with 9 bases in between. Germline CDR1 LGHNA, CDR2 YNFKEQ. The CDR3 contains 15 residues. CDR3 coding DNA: TGTGCCAGCAGCCAAGAGGACAGCTTTGGAAACACCATATATTTT. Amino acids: CASSQEDSFGNTIYF.

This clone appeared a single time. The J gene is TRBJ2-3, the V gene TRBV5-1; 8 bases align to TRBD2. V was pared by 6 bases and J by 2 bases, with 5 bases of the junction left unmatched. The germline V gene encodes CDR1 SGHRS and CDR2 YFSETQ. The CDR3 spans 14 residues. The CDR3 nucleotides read TGCGCCAGCAAGGAGCGGGGGTTCACAGATACGCAGTATTTT. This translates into CASKERGFTDTQYF.

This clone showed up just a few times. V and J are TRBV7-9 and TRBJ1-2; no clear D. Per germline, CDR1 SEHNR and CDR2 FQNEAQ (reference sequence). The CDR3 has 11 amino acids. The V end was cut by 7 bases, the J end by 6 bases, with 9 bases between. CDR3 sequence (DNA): TGTGCCAGCACCGTGATAGATGGCTACACCTTC. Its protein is CASTVIDGYTF.

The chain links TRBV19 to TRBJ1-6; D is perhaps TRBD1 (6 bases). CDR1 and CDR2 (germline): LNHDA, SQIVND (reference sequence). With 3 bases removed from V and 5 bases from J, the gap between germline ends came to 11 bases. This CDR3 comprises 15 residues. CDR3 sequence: CASSIGDINNSPLHF. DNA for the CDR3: TGTGCCAGTAGTATCGGGGACATTAATAATTCACCCCTCCACTTT. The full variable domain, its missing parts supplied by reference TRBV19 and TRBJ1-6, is DGGITQSPKYLFRKEGQNVTLSCEQNLNHDAMYWYRQDPGQGLRLIYYSQIVNDFQKGDIAEGYSVSREKKESFPLTVTSAQKNPTAFYLCASSIGDINNSPLHFGNGTRLTVT.

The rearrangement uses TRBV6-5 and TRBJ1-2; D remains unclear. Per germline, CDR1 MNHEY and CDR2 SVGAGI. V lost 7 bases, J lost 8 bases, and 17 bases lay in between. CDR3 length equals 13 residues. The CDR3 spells CASMRDVSSGYTF. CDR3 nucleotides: TGTGCCAGCATGCGGGATGTAAGCTCGGGCTACACCTTC.

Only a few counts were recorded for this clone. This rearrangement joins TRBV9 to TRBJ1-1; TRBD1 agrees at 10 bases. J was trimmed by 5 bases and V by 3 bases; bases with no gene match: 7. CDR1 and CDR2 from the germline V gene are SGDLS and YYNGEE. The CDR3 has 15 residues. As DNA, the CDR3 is TGTGCCAGCAGCGGGCGACAGGGGGCGGAGACTGAAGCTTTCTTT. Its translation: CASSGRQGAETEAFF.

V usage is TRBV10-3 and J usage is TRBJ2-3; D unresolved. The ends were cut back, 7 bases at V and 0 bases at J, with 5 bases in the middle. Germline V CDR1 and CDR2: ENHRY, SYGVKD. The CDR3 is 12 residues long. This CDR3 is CAITGSTDTQYF. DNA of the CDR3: TGTGCCATCACCGGGAGCACAGATACGCAGTATTTT.